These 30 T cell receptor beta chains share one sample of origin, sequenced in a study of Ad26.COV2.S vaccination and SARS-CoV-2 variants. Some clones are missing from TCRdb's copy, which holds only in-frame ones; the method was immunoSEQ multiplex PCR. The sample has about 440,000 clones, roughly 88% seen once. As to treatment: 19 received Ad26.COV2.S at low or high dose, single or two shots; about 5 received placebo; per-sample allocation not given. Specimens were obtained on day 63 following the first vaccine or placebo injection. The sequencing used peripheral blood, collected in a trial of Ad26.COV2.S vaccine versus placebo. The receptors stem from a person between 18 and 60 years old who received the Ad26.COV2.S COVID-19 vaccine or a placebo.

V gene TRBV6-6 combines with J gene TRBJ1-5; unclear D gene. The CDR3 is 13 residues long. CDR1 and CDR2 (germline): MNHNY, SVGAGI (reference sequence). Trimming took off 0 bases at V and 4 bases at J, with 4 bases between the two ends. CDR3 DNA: TGTGCCAGCAGTTACTCCAGGAATCAGCCCCAGCATTTT. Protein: CASSYSRNQPQHF.

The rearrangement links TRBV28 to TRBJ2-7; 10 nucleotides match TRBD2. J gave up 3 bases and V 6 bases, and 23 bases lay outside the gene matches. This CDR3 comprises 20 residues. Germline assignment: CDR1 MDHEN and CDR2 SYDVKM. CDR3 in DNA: TGTGCCAGCAGCAAGACCCTAGCGGGAGTTTCTCAACCTGGCTACTACGAGCAGTACTTC. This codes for CASSKTLAGVSQPGYYEQYF.

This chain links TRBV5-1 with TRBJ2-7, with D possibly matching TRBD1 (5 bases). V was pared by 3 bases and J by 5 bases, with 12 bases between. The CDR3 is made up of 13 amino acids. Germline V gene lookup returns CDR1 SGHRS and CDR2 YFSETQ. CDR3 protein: CASSSKTEHEQYF. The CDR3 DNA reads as TGCGCCAGCAGCTCAAAGACAGAACACGAGCAGTACTTC.

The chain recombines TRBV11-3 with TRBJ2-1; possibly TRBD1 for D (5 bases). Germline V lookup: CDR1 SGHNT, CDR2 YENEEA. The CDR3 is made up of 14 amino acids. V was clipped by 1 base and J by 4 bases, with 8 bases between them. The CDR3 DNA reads TGTGCCAGCAGCTTAGGACAGTCTTACAATGAGCAGTTCTTC. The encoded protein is CASSLGQSYNEQFF.

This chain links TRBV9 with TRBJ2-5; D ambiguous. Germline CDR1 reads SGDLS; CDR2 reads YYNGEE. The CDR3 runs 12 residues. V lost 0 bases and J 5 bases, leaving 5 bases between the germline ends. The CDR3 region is CASSVGFETQYF. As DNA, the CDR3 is TGTGCCAGCAGCGTAGGGTTCGAGACCCAGTACTTC.

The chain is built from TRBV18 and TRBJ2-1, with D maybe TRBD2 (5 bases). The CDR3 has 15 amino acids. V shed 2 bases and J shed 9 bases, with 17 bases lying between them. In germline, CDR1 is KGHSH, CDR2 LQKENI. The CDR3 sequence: CASSPALELGSEQFF. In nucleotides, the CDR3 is TGTGCCAGCTCACCAGCGCTAGAACTAGGCAGTGAGCAGTTCTTC.

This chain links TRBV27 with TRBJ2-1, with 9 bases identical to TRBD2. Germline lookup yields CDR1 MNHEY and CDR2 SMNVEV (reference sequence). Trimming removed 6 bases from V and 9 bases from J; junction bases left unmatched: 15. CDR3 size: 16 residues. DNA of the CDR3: TGTGCCAGCAGCAACAGCCCGGGACTAGCTCTCACTGAGCAGTTCTTC. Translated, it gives CASSNSPGLALTEQFF.

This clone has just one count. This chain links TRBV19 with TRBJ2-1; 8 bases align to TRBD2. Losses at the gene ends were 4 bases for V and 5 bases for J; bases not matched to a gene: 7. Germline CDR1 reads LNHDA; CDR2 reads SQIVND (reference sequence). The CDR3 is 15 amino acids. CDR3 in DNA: TGTGCCAGTAGTACCGGGACTAGGCTCCACAATGAGCAGTTCTTC. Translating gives CASSTGTRLHNEQFF.

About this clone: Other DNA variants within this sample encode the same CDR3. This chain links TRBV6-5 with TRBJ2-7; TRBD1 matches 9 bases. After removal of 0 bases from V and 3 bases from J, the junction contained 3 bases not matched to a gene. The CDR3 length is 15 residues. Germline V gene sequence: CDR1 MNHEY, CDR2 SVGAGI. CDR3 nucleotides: TGTGCCAGCAGTTACTCCGGGACAGGGTTCTACGAGCAGTACTTC. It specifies CASSYSGTGFYEQYF.

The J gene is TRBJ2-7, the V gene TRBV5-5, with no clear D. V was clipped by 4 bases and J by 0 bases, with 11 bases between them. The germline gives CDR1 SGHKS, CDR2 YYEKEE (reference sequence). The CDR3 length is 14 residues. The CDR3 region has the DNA TGTGCCAGCAGCACCGGACCCGGCTCCTACGAGCAGTACTTC. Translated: CASSTGPGSYEQYF. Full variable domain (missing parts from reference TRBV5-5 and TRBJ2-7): DAGVTQSPTHLIKTRGQQVTLRCSPISGHKSVSWYQQVLGQGPQFIFQYYEKEERGRGNFPDRFSARQFPNYSSELNVNALLLGDSALYLCASSTGPGSYEQYFGPGTRLTVT.

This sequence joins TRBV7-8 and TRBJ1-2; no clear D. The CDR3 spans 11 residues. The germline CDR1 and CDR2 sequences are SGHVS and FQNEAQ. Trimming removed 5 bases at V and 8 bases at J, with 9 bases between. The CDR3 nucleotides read TGTGCCAGCAGCCCCCACGAAGGCTACACCTTC. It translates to CASSPHEGYTF.

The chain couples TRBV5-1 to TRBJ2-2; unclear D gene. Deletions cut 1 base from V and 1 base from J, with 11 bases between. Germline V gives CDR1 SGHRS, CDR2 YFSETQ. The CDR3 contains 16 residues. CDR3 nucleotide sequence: TGCGCCAGCAGCTTGAGTTGGGCCCAGAACACCGGGGAGCTGTTTTTT. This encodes CASSLSWAQNTGELFF.

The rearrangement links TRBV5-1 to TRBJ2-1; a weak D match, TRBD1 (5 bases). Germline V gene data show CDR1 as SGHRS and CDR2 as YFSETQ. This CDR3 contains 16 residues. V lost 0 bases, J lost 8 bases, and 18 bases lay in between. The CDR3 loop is CASSLEETVSGDEQFF. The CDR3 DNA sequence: TGCGCCAGCAGCTTGGAGGAGACAGTCTCTGGGGATGAGCAGTTCTTC. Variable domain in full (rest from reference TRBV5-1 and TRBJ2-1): KAGVTQTPRYLIKTRGQQVTLSCSPISGHRSVSWYQQTPGQGLQFLFEYFSETQRNKGNFPGRFSGRQFSNSRSEMNVSTLELGDSALYLCASSLEETVSGDEQFFGPGTRLTVL.

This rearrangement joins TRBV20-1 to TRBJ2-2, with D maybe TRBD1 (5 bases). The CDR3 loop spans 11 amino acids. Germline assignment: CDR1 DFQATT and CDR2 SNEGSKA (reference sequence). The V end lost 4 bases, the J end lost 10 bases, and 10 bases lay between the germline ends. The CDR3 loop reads CSAKGRVELFF. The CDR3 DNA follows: TGCAGTGCTAAAGGCAGGGTGGAGCTGTTTTTT.

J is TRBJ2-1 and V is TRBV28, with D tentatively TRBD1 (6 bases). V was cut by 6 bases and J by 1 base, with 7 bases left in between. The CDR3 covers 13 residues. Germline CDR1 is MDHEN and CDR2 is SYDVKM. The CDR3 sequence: CASRDSSYNEQFF. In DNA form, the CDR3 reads TGTGCCAGCAGGGACAGTTCCTACAATGAGCAGTTCTTC.

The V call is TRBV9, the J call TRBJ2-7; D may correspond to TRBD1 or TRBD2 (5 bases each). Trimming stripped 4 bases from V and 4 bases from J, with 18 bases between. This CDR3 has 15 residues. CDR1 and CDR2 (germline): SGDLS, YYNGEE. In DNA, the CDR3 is TGTGCCAGCAGCCTCTCGGCAGGGACCCAGTACGAGCAGTACTTC. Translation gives CASSLSAGTQYEQYF.

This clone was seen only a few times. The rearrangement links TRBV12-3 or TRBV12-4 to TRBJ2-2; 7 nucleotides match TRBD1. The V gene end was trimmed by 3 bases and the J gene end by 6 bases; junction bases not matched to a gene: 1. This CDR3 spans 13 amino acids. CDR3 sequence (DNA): TGTGCCAGCAGTTTGAGGGGGCCCGGGGAGCTGTTTTTT. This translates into CASSLRGPGELFF.

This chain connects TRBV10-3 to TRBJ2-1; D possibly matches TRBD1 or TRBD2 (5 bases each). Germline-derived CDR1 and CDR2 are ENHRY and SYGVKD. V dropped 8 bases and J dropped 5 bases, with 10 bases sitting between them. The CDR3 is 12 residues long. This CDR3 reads CAIGARDNEQFF. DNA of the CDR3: TGTGCCATCGGGGCGAGGGACAATGAGCAGTTCTTC.

This CDR3 is CASSGFSYEQYF. CDR3 DNA sequence: TGTGCCAGTAGCGGTTTCTCCTACGAGCAGTACTTC. V and J are TRBV3-1 (or the pseudogene TRBV3-2) and TRBJ2-7, with D perhaps matching TRBD2 (6 bases). The CDR3 consists of 12 residues. Trimming shortened V by 9 bases and J by 0 bases, and 9 bases separated the two germline ends. Germline CDR1 reads LGHDT; CDR2 reads YNNKEL (reference sequence).

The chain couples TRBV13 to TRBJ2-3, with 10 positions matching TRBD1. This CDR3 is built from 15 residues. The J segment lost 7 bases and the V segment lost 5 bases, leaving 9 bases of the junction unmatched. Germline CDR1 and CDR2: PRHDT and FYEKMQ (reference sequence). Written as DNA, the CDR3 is TGTGCCAGCAGCCCCGGACAGGGGGGCGTAAATACGCAGTATTTT. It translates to CASSPGQGGVNTQYF. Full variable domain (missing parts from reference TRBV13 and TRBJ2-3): AAGVIQSPRHLIKEKRETATLKCYPIPRHDTVYWYQQGPGQDPQFLISFYEKMQSDKGSIPDRFSAQQFSDYHSELNMSSLELGDSALYFCASSPGQGGVNTQYFGPGTRLTVL.

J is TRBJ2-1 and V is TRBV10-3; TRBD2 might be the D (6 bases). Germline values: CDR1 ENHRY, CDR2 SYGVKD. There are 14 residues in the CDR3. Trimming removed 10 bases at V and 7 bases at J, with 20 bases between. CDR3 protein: CATSLPAGSNEQFF. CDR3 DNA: TGTGCCACGAGCCTCCCGGCGGGGAGTAATGAGCAGTTCTTC.

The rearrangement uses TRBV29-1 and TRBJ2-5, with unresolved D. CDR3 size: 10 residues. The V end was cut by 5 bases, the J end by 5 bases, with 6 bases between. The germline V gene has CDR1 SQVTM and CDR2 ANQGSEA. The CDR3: CSVIRETQYF. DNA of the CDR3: TGCAGCGTTATCAGGGAGACCCAGTACTTC.

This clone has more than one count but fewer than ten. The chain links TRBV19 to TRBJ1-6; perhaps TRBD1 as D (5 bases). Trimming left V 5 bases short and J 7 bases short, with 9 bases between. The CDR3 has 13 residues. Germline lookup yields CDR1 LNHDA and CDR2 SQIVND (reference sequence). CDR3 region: CASSATANSPLHF. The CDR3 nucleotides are TGTGCCAGTAGTGCGACAGCCAATTCACCCCTCCACTTT.

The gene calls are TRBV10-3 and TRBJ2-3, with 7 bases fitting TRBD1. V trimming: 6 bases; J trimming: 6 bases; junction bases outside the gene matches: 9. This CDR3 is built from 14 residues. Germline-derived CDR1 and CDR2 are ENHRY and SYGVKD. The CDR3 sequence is CAIRLTGDGDTQYF. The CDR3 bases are TGTGCCATCAGGTTAACAGGGGACGGTGATACGCAGTATTTT.

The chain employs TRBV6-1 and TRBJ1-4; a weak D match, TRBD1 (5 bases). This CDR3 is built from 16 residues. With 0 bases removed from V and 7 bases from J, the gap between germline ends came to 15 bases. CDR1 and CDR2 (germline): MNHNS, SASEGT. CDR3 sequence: CASSEAGLRRGEKLFF. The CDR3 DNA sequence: TGTGCCAGCAGTGAAGCGGGATTGCGGAGGGGTGAAAAACTGTTTTTT.

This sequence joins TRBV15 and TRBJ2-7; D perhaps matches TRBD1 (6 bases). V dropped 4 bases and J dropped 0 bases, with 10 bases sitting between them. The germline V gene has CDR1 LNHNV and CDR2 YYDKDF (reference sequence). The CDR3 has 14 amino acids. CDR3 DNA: TGTGCCACCAGCATTGGACAGTCCTCCTACGAGCAGTACTTC. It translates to CATSIGQSSYEQYF.

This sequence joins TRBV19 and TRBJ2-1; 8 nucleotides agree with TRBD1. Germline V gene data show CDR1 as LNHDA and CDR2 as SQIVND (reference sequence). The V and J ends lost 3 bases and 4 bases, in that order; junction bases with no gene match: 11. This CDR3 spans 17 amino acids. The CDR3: CASSMDRASWAYNEQFF. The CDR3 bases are TGTGCCAGTAGTATGGACAGGGCTTCATGGGCTTACAATGAGCAGTTCTTC. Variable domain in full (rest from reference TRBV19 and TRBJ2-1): DGGITQSPKYLFRKEGQNVTLSCEQNLNHDAMYWYRQDPGQGLRLIYYSQIVNDFQKGDIAEGYSVSREKKESFPLTVTSAQKNPTAFYLCASSMDRASWAYNEQFFGPGTRLTVL.

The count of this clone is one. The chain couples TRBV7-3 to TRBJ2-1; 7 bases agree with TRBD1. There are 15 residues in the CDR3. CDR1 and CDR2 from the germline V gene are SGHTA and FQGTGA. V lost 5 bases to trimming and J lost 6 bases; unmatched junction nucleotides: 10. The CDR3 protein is CASSQGQRAINEQFF. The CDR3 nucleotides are TGTGCCAGCAGCCAGGGACAGAGGGCTATCAATGAGCAGTTCTTC.

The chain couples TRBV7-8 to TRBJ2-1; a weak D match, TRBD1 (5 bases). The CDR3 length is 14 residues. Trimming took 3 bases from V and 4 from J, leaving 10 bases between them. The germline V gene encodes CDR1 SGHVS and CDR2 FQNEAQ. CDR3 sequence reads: CASSFLDSYNEQFF. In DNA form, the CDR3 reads TGTGCCAGCAGCTTCCTAGACAGTTACAATGAGCAGTTCTTC. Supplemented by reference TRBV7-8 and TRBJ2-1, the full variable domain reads GAGVSQSPRYKVAKRGQDVALRCDPISGHVSLFWYQQALGQGPEFLTYFQNEAQLDKSGLPSDRFFAERPEGSVSTLKIQRTQQEDSAVYLCASSFLDSYNEQFFGPGTRLTVL.

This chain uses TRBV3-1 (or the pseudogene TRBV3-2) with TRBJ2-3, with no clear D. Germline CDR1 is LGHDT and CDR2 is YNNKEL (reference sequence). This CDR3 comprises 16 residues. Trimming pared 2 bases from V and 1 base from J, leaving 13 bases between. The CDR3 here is CASSQTRPGGTDTQYF. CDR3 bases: TGTGCCAGCAGCCAAACGAGGCCCGGCGGCACAGATACGCAGTATTTT.